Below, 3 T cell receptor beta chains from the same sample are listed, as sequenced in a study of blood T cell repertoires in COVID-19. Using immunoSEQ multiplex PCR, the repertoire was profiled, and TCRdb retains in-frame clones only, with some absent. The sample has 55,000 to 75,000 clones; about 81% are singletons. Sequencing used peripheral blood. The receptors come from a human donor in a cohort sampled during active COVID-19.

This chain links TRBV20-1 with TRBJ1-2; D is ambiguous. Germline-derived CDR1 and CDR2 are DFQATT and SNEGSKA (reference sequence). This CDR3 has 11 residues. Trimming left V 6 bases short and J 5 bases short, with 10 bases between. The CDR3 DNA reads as TGCAGTGCCAAGGAGAGATATGGCTACACCTTC. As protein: CSAKERYGYTF.

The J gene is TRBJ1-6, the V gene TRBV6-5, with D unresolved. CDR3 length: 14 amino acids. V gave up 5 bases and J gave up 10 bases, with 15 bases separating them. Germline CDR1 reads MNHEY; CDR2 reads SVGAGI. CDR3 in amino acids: CASSPGGERSPLHF. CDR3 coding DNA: TGTGCCAGCAGTCCCGGCGGCGAACGGTCACCCCTCCACTTT.

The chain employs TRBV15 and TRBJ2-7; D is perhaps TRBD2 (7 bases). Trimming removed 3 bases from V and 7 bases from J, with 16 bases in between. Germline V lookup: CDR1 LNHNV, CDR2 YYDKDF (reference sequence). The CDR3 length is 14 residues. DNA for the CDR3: TGTGCCACCAGCAGTTACAGGGAGGGTAGGGAGCAGTACTTC. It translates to CATSSYREGREQYF. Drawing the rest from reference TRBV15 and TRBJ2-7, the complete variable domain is DAMVIQNPRYQVTQFGKPVTLSCSQTLNHNVMYWYQQKSSQAPKLLFHYYDKDFNNEADTPDNFQSRRPNTSFCFLDIRSPGLGDTAMYLCATSSYREGREQYFGPGTRLTVT.